The subject of this entry is one T cell receptor (beta chain). This CDR3 is also generated by other DNA sequences in the sample. The assay was immunoSEQ multiplex PCR, and TCRdb's table has in-frame clones only and misses some. The sample contains around 240,000 clones, approximately 80% of which appear only once. The record originates from a study of blood T cell repertoires in COVID-19. Looking at the study overall: Material from acute and convalescent COVID-19 was sourced from the United States, Italy and Spain.

This CDR3 has 13 residues. The V gene lost 7 bases and the J gene lost 1 base, with 10 bases spanning the gap. CDR1 and CDR2 from the germline V gene are MNHNY and SVGAGI (reference sequence). Sequenced input: peripheral blood. J is TRBJ1-2 and V is TRBV6-6, with D perhaps TRBD1 (5 bases). The sequence derives from a woman older than 75 with acute or convalescent COVID-19. The CDR3 DNA sequence: TGTGCCAGCACACAGACAGATAACTATGGCTACACCTTC. It translates to CASTQTDNYGYTF.